The clone carrying this T cell receptor beta chain came up many times. Its antigen is currently unknown. This entry belongs to a study of Graves' ophthalmopathy and Graves' hyperthyroidism. Whole-study findings and limits: In blood appeared most of the expanded thyroid clonotypes whose frequency exceeded 0.001. The model's prediction of ophthalmopathy progression had around 70% sensitivity and around 72% specificity.

Ages of hyperthyroidism patients ran from 18 to 65, and their diagnoses were new, under 2 months' duration. Diagnosis was based on clinical symptoms, serum thyroxine, TRAb, thyroid ultrasound and orbital computed tomography. This CDR3 spans 14 amino acids. The V end lost 8 bases, the J end lost 5 bases, and 19 bases lay between the germline ends. Germline V gene data show CDR1 as SGHVS and CDR2 as FQNEAQ. Scientists amplified the TCR beta CDR3 regions from RNA transcripts. HTBI primers were employed in first-round RT-PCR, then a second-round multiplex PCR followed. TCRdb re-analysed the multiplex PCR reads in MiXCR, keeping a single row per CDR3 protein. Of hundreds of thousands of distinct CDR3 sequences in the sample, 22% were seen once.

Input material: peripheral blood. The TCR sequence derives from a woman aged 18-30 years with stable Graves' hyperthyroidism. Some clones in this sample may be carry-over from other donors' samples. The V gene is TRBV7-8, the J gene TRBJ2-7, with a tentative D call TRBD1 (6 bases). The CDR3: CASLDYRVRDEQYF. For the CDR3, the DNA is TGTGCCAGCCTAGACTACAGGGTTCGGGACGAGCAGTACTTC.